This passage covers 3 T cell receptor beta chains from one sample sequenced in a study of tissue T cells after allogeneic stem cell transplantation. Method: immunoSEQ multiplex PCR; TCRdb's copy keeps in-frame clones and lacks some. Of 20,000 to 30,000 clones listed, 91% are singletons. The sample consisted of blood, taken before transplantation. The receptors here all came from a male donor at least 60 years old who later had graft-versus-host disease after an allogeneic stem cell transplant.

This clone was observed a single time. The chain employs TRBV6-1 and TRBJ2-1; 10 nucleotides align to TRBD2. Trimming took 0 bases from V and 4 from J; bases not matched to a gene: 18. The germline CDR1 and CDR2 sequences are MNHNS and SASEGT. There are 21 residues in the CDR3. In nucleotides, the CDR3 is TGTGCCAGCAGTGAAGCCGGGGAGCGGGGGGGCCTCGCGCTTTCTTACAATGAGCAGTTCTTC. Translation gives CASSEAGERGGLALSYNEQFF.

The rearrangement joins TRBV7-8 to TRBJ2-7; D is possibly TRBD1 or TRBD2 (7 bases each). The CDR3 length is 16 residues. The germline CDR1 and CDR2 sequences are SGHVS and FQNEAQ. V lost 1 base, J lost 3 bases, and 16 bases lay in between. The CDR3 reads CASSLVGGTALYEQYF. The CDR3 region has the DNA TGTGCCAGCAGCTTAGTGGGGGGGACAGCCCTCTACGAGCAGTACTTC.

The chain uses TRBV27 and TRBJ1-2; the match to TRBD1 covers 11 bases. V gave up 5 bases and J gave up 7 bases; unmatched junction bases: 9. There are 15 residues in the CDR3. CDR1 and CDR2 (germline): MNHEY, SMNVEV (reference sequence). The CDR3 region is CASSTRTGGVGGYTF. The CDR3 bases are TGTGCCAGCAGTACCCGGACAGGGGGCGTTGGTGGCTACACCTTC.